Each of the 11 T cell receptor beta chains below was sequenced from the same sample in a study of cytomegalovirus exposure and HLA in healthy donors. PCR was performed using 60 Vbeta and 13 Jbeta primers. TCRdb keeps only in-frame clones here, not all; method: immunoSEQ multiplex PCR. This sample yields about 160,000 clones, of which roughly 82% are seen a single time; about 3% belongs to the top ten. Sequencing used PBMCs. The receptors originated from a woman between 50 and 59 years old in good health and CMV-seropositive.

This clone was found a few times. The DNA for the CDR3 is TGCGCCAGCAGCATCTGGACAGGGGGTGGAAACACCATATATTTT. It translates to CASSIWTGGGNTIYF. The chain is built from TRBV5-1 and TRBJ1-3; TRBD1 agrees at 10 bases. The CDR3 has 15 amino acids. The J segment lost 3 bases and the V segment lost 4 bases, leaving 4 bases of the junction unmatched. The germline gives CDR1 SGHRS, CDR2 YFSETQ. The full variable domain, rest sourced from reference TRBV5-1 and TRBJ1-3, is KAGVTQTPRYLIKTRGQQVTLSCSPISGHRSVSWYQQTPGQGLQFLFEYFSETQRNKGNFPGRFSGRQFSNSRSEMNVSTLELGDSALYLCASSIWTGGGNTIYFGEGSWLTVV.

J is TRBJ2-3 and V is TRBV11-2; 12 bases fit TRBD2. Germline V CDR1 and CDR2: SGHAT, FQNNGV. V shed 1 base, J shed 2 bases, and the junction held 1 base outside the gene matches. CDR3 length: 16 residues. The CDR3 coding sequence is TGTGCCAGCAGCTTAGCTAGCGGGGGGGCCACAGATACGCAGTATTTT. As protein: CASSLASGGATDTQYF.

This clone has only a few counts. The chain combines TRBV4-2 with TRBJ1-2; 9 positions agree with TRBD1. This CDR3 spans 14 amino acids. Per germline, CDR1 LGHNA and CDR2 YNFKEQ. Germline trimming cut 2 bases from V and 8 bases from J; bases unmatched to any gene: 6. CDR3 bases: TGTGCCAGCAGCCAAACACAGGGGGCACGAGGCTACACCTTC. Protein: CASSQTQGARGYTF.

This chain uses TRBV7-9 with TRBJ2-7, with D possibly being TRBD2 (6 bases). The CDR3 contains 12 residues. Germline V gene lookup returns CDR1 SEHNR and CDR2 FQNEAQ (reference sequence). V lost 5 bases and J 6 bases, leaving 11 bases between the germline ends. The chain's CDR3 is CASSAPGGEQYF. CDR3 bases: TGTGCCAGCAGCGCTCCCGGGGGCGAGCAGTACTTC. The full variable domain, its missing parts supplied by reference TRBV7-9 and TRBJ2-7, is DTGVSQNPRHKITKRGQNVTFRCDPISEHNRLYWYRQTLGQGPEFLTYFQNEAQLEKSRLLSDRFSAERPKGSFSTLEIQRTEQGDSAMYLCASSAPGGEQYFGPGTRLTVT.

The chain employs TRBV7-8 and TRBJ2-5, with 11 bases that match TRBD2. From germline, CDR1 is SGHVS and CDR2 FQNEAQ. The J segment lost 4 bases and the V segment lost 4 bases, leaving 2 bases of the junction unmatched. The CDR3 length is 14 residues. The CDR3 here is CASSSGLAGETQYF. The DNA for the CDR3 is TGTGCCAGCAGCTCTGGACTAGCGGGAGAGACCCAGTACTTC.

The gene calls are TRBV7-9 and TRBJ2-1, with 7 nucleotides matching TRBD1. J gave up 8 bases and V 1 base, and 2 bases lay outside the gene matches. Germline CDR1 is SEHNR and CDR2 is FQNEAQ (reference sequence). CDR3 length: 13 residues. CDR3 DNA: TGTGCCAGCAGCTTAGAGGGGGCCGATGAGCAGTTCTTC. It yields the protein CASSLEGADEQFF.

This clone turned up a few times. This chain uses TRBV11-3 with TRBJ2-5; D might be TRBD2 (6 bases). CDR1 is SGHNT, CDR2 YENEEA, per germline. V gave up 5 bases and J gave up 4 bases, with 14 bases separating them. The CDR3 has 14 amino acids. In nucleotides, the CDR3 is TGTGCCAGCAGCCACCCAGGGCGGGGAGAGACCCAGTACTTC. It codes for CASSHPGRGETQYF.

This clone occurred once. The chain combines TRBV19 with TRBJ1-5; no definite D call. V dropped 7 bases and J dropped 6 bases, with 13 bases sitting between them. CDR3 size: 13 residues. Germline V CDR1 and CDR2: LNHDA, SQIVND (reference sequence). The CDR3 spells CASTAAVGQPQHF. In nucleotides, the CDR3 is TGTGCCAGTACCGCGGCGGTGGGTCAGCCCCAGCATTTT.

Comment on this clone: The same CDR3 can be traced to other DNA sequences in this sample. The gene calls are TRBV15 and TRBJ1-1; tentatively, D is TRBD1 (6 bases). The CDR3 has 13 amino acids. Germline V gene data show CDR1 as LNHNV and CDR2 as YYDKDF (reference sequence). V shed 8 bases and J shed 2 bases, with 12 bases lying between them. DNA for the CDR3: TGTGCCACCTCTAGGGGGGGAAACACTGAAGCTTTCTTT. Its translation: CATSRGGNTEAFF. The entire variable domain, with the rest obtained from reference TRBV15 and TRBJ1-1, is as follows: DAMVIQNPRYQVTQFGKPVTLSCSQTLNHNVMYWYQQKSSQAPKLLFHYYDKDFNNEADTPDNFQSRRPNTSFCFLDIRSPGLGDTAMYLCATSRGGNTEAFFGQGTRLTVV.

The chain links TRBV11-3 to TRBJ2-5; the match to TRBD1 covers 12 bases. CDR1 is SGHNT, CDR2 YENEEA, per germline. V shed 5 bases and J 4 bases; nucleotides not matched to a gene: 8. The CDR3 consists of 16 residues. In DNA form, the CDR3 reads TGTGCCAGCAGCGGGGGGACAGGGGGCGCGGGAGAGACCCAGTACTTC. Translation gives CASSGGTGGAGETQYF.

This CDR3 is CASSEEQGSRYYNEQFF. CDR3 sequence (DNA): TGTGCCAGCAGTGAAGAGCAGGGGTCTCGTTATTACAATGAGCAGTTCTTC. The chain combines TRBV6-1 with TRBJ2-1; tentative D call: TRBD1 (6 bases). Trimming removed 1 base at V and 4 bases at J, with 17 bases between. CDR1 MNHNS and CDR2 SASEGT come from the germline V gene. There are 17 residues in the CDR3.